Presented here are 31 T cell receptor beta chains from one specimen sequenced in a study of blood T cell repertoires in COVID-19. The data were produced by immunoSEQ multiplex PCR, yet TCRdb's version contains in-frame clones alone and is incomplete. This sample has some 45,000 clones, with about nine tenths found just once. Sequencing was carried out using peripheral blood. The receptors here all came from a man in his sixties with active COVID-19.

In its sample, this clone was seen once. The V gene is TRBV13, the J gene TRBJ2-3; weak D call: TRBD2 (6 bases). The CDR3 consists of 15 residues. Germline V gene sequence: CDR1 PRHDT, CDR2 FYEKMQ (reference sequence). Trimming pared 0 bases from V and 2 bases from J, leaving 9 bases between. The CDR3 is CASSLGGGYTDTQYF. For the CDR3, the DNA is TGTGCCAGCAGCTTAGGTGGAGGGTACACAGATACGCAGTATTTT.

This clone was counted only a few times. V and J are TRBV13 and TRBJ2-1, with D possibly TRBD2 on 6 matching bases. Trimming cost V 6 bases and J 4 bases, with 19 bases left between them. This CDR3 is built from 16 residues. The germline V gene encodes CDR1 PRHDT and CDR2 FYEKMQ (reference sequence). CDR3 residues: CASSNNRDSLYNEQFF. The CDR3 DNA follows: TGTGCCAGCAGTAACAACCGGGACTCCCTTTACAATGAGCAGTTCTTC.

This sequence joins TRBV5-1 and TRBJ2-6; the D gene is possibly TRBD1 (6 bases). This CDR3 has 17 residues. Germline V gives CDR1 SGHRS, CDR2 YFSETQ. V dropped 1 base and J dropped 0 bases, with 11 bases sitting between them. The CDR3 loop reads CASSLSGDLSGANVLTF. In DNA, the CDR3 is TGCGCCAGCAGCTTGTCAGGGGACCTCTCTGGGGCCAACGTCCTGACTTTC.

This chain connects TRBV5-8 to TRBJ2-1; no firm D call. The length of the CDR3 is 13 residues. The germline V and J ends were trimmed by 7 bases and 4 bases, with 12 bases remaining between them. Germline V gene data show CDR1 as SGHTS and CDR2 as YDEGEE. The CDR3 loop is CASVRDIYNEQFF. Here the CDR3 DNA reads TGTGCCAGCGTCCGAGACATATACAATGAGCAGTTCTTC.

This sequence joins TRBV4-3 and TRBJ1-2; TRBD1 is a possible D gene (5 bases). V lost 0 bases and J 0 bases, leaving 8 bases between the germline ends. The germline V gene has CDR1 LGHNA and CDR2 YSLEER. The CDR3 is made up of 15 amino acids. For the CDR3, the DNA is TGCGCCAGCAGCCAAGATTTAGGGGCTAACTATGGCTACACCTTC. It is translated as CASSQDLGANYGYTF.

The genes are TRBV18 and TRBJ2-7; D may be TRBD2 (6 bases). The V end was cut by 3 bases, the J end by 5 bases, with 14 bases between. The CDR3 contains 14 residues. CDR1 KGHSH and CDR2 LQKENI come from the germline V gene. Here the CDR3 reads CASSPLGGRNEQYF. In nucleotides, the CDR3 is TGTGCCAGCTCACCCCTAGGAGGGAGGAACGAGCAGTACTTC.

This CDR3 is CASRYGGEHNEQFF. The DNA of the CDR3 is TGTGCCAGCAGGTACGGGGGAGAGCACAATGAGCAGTTCTTC. The chain recombines TRBV11-2 with TRBJ2-1, with D maybe TRBD2 (6 bases). V lost 6 bases, J lost 5 bases, and 14 bases lay in between. CDR1 SGHAT and CDR2 FQNNGV come from the germline V gene. This CDR3 has 14 amino acids. The full variable domain, with the rest looked up from reference TRBV11-2 and TRBJ2-1, is EAGVAQSPRYKIIEKRQSVAFWCNPISGHATLYWYQQILGQGPKLLIQFQNNGVVDDSQLPKDRFSAERLKGVDSTLKIQPAKLEDSAVYLCASRYGGEHNEQFFGPGTRLTVL.

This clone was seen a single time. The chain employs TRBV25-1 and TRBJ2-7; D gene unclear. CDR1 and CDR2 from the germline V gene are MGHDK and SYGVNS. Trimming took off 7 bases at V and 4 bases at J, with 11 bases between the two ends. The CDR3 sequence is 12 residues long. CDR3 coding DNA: TGTGCCAGCAATGGCCAACAATACGAGCAGTACTTC. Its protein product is CASNGQQYEQYF.

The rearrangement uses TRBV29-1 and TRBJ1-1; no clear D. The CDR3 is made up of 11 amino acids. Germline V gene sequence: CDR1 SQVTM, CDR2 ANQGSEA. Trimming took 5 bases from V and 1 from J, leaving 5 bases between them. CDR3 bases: TGCAGCGTTCGGGAGAACACTGAAGCTTTCTTT. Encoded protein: CSVRENTEAFF.

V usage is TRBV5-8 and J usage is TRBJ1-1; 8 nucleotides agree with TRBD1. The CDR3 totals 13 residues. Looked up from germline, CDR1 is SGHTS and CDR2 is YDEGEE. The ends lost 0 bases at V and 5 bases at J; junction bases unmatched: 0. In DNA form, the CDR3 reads TGTGCCAGCAGCTTGGACAGGGGGACTGAAGCTTTCTTT. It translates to CASSLDRGTEAFF.

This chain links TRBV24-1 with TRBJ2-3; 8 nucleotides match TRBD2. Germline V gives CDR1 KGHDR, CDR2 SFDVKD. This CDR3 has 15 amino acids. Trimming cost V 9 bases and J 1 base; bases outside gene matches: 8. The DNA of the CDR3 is TGTGCCACCGGAGGGGGGCGGGAGGGCACAGATACGCAGTATTTT. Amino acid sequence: CATGGGREGTDTQYF.

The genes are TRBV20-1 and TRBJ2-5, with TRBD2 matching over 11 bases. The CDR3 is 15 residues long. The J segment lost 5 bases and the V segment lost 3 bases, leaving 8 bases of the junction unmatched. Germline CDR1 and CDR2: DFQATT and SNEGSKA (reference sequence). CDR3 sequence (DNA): TGCAGTGCTAGTCAACTAGCGGGAGACGGGGAGACCCAGTACTTC. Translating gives CSASQLAGDGETQYF.

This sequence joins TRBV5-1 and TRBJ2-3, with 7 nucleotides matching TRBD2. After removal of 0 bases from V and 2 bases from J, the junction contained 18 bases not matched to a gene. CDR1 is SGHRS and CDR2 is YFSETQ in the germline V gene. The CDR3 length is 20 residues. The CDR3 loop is CASSLEYSAGKLSTTDTQYF. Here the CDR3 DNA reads TGCGCCAGCAGCTTGGAATACTCAGCGGGGAAGTTAAGTACCACAGATACGCAGTATTTT.

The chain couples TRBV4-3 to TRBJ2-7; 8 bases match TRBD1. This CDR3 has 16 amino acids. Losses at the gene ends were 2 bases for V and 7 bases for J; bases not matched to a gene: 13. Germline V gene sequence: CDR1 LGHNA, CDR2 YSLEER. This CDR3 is CASSQLRDRIPTEQYF. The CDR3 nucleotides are TGCGCCAGCAGCCAACTCCGGGACAGGATTCCTACGGAGCAGTACTTC.

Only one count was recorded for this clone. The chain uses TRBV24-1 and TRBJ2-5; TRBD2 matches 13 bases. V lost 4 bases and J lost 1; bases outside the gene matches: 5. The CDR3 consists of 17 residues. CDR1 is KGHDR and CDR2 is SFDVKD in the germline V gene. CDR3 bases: TGTGCCACCAGTGAACTAGGACTAGCGGGAGCCCAAGAGACCCAGTACTTC. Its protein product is CATSELGLAGAQETQYF.

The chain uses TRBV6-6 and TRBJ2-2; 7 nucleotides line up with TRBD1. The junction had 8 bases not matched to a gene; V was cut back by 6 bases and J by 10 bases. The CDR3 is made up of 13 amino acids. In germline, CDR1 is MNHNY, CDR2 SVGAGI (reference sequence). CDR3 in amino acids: CASRGRQGLELFF. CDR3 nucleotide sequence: TGTGCCAGCAGGGGTCGACAGGGTCTGGAGCTGTTTTTT.

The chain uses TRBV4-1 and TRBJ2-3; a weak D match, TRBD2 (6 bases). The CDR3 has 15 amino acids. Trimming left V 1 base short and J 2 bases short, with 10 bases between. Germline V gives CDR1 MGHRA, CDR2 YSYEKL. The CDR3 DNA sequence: TGCGCCAGCAGCCAAGTTCGGGGGACCACAGATACGCAGTATTTT. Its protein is CASSQVRGTTDTQYF.

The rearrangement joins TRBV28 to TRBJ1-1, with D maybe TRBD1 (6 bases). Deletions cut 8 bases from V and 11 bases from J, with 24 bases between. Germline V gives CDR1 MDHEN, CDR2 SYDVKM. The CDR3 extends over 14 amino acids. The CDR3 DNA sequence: TGTGCCAGCGAGGTTCTGGGAGGGGGGATTGGGGCTTTCTTT. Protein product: CASEVLGGGIGAFF.

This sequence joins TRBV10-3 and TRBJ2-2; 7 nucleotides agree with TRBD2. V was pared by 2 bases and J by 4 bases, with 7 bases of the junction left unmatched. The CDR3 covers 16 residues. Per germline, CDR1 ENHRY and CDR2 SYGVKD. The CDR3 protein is CAISERDGGSTGELFF. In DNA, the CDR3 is TGTGCCATCAGTGAGCGTGACGGGGGGAGCACCGGGGAGCTGTTTTTT.

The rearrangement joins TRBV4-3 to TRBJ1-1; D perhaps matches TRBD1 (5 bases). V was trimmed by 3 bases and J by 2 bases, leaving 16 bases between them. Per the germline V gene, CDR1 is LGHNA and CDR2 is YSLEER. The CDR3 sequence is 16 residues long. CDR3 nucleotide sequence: TGCGCCAGCAGCCATCGATTCAGGGAATATAACACTGAAGCTTTCTTT. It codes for CASSHRFREYNTEAFF.

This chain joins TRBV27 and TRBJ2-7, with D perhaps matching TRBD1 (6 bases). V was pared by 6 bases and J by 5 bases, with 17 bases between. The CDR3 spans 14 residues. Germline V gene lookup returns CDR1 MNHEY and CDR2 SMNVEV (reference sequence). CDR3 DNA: TGTGCCAGCAGAAAAGACAGGCTAGGCGACGAGCAGTACTTC. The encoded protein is CASRKDRLGDEQYF.

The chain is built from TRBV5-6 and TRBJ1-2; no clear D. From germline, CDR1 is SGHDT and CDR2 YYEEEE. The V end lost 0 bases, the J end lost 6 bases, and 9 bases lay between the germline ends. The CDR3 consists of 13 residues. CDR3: CASSLVGRDGYTF. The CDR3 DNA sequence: TGTGCCAGCAGCTTGGTGGGTCGGGATGGCTACACCTTC.

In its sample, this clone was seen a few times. The DNA of the CDR3 is TGTGCCAGCGCGAGGGACAGGGCTGGAAACACCATATATTTT. It encodes CASARDRAGNTIYF. This chain links TRBV2 with TRBJ1-3; 9 nucleotides line up with TRBD1. The V gene's germline CDR1 is SNHLY and CDR2 FYNNEI. V dropped 8 bases and J dropped 2; count of bases not matched to a gene: 4. The CDR3 length is 14 residues.

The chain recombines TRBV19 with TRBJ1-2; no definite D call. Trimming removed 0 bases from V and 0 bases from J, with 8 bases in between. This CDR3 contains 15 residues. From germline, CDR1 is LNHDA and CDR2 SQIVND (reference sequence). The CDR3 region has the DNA TGTGCCAGTAGTATAGAACGGGTCGCTAACTATGGCTACACCTTC. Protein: CASSIERVANYGYTF.

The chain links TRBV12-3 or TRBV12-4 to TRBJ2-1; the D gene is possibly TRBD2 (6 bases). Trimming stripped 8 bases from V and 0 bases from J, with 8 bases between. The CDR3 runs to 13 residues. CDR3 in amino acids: CASGGSSYNEQFF. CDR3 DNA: TGTGCCAGCGGGGGGAGCTCCTACAATGAGCAGTTCTTC.

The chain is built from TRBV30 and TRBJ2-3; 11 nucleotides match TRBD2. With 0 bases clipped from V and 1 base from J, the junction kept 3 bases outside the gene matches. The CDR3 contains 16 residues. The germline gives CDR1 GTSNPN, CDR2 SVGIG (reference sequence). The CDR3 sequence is CAWSVRGLAGTDTQYF. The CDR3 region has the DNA TGTGCCTGGAGTGTACGGGGACTAGCGGGCACAGATACGCAGTATTTT.

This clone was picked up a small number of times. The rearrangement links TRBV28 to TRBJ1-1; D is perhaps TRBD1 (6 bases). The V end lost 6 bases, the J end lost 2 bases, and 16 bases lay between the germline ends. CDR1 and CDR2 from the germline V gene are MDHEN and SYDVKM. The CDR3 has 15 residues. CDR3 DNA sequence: TGTGCCAGCAGCTTGACAGGACTGGCAAACACTGAAGCTTTCTTT. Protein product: CASSLTGLANTEAFF.

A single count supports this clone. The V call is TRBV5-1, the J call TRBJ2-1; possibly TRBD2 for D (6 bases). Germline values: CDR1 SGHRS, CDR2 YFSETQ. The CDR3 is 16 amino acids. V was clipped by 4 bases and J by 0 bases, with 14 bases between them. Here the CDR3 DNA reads TGCGCCAGCAGCCTGGATGGGGGGAGCTCCTACAATGAGCAGTTCTTC. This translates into CASSLDGGSSYNEQFF.

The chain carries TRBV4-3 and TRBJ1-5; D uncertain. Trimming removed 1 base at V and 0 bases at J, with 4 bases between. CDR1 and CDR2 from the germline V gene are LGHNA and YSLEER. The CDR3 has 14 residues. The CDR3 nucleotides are TGCGCCAGCAGCCAAGGTTATAGCAATCAGCCCCAGCATTTT. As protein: CASSQGYSNQPQHF.

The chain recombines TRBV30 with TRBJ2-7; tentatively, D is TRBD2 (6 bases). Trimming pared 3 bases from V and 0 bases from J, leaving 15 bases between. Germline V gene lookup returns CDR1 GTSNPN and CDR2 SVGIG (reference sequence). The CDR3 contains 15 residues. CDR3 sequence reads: CAWSVGLPSSYEQYF. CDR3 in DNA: TGTGCCTGGAGCGTCGGACTACCCAGCTCCTACGAGCAGTACTTC.

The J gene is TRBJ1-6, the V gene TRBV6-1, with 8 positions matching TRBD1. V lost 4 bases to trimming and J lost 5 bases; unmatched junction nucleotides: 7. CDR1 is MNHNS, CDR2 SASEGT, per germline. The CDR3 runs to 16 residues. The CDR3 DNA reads TGTGCCAGCAGTGGGTTGGACAGGGCGGATAATTCACCCCTCCACTTT. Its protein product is CASSGLDRADNSPLHF.